This T cell receptor beta chain was observed in a study of blood T cell repertoires in COVID-19. Profiling relied on immunoSEQ multiplex PCR, and the TCRdb table lists in-frame clones only, not all of them. The table records about 130,000 clones, 60% to 85% of them present only once. With 5 bases removed from V and 5 bases from J, the gap between germline ends came to 6 bases. Germline V gene data show CDR1 as MDHEN and CDR2 as SYDVKM. The CDR3 has 12 amino acids. Sequencing used peripheral blood. V usage is TRBV28 and J usage is TRBJ2-2; D is uncertain. This clonotype originated in a man aged 80 or over with acute or convalescent COVID-19. The CDR3 DNA reads TGTGCCAGCAGTCTACCAACCGGGGAGCTGTTTTTT. This sequence encodes CASSLPTGELFF.